The 13 T cell receptor beta chains below all came from one sample that was sequenced in a study of blood T cell repertoires in COVID-19. Libraries were prepared by immunoSEQ multiplex PCR; TCRdb keeps only in-frame clonotypes and omits some of them. The profile shows around 100,000 clones, roughly 87% of them singletons. The specimen was peripheral blood. The origin of the receptors is a human donor in a cohort sampled during active COVID-19.

The V gene is TRBV19, the J gene TRBJ1-1, with TRBD1 as a possible D gene (6 bases). Germline values: CDR1 LNHDA, CDR2 SQIVND (reference sequence). The V end lost 3 bases, the J end lost 7 bases, and 9 bases lay between the germline ends. CDR3 length: 12 amino acids. The CDR3 DNA is TGTGCCAGTAGTATTGAGGGGGTTGAAGCTTTCTTT. Its translation: CASSIEGVEAFF. Full variable domain (outside the CDR3, taken from reference TRBV19 and TRBJ1-1): DGGITQSPKYLFRKEGQNVTLSCEQNLNHDAMYWYRQDPGQGLRLIYYSQIVNDFQKGDIAEGYSVSREKKESFPLTVTSAQKNPTAFYLCASSIEGVEAFFGQGTRLTVV.

The chain links TRBV24-1 to TRBJ2-2; D gene ambiguous. The CDR3 extends over 11 amino acids. Per germline, CDR1 KGHDR and CDR2 SFDVKD. With 3 bases removed from V and 10 bases from J, the gap between germline ends came to 5 bases. This CDR3 reads CATSDPKELFF. Written as DNA, the CDR3 is TGTGCCACCAGTGATCCAAAGGAGCTGTTTTTT.

This rearrangement joins TRBV13 to TRBJ2-3; 8 bases line up with TRBD1. V shed 4 bases and J 3 bases; nucleotides not matched to a gene: 3. This CDR3 is 14 amino acids long. CDR1 is PRHDT and CDR2 is FYEKMQ in the germline V gene (reference sequence). The DNA of the CDR3 is TGTGCCAGCAGCTCCGGACAGGGAACAGATACGCAGTATTTT. It is translated as CASSSGQGTDTQYF.

The rearrangement links TRBV11-2 to TRBJ2-1; no reliable D call. Trimming stripped 2 bases from V and 4 bases from J, with 6 bases between. The length of the CDR3 is 13 residues. The germline V gene encodes CDR1 SGHAT and CDR2 FQNNGV. The CDR3 is CASSLTDYNEQFF. Written as DNA, the CDR3 is TGTGCCAGCAGCTTAACAGATTACAATGAGCAGTTCTTC.

The J gene is TRBJ2-2, the V gene TRBV3-1 (or the pseudogene TRBV3-2); D not resolved. The V end lost 1 base, the J end lost 7 bases, and 10 bases lay between the germline ends. The germline V gene encodes CDR1 LGHDT and CDR2 YNNKEL (reference sequence). This CDR3 has 14 amino acids. CDR3 sequence reads: CASSQGLTNGELFF. CDR3 DNA: TGTGCCAGCAGCCAAGGGTTGACAAACGGGGAGCTGTTTTTT.

The gene calls are TRBV5-1 and TRBJ1-1; D is ambiguous. Trimming removed 0 bases at V and 0 bases at J, with 9 bases between. The CDR3 contains 15 residues. The V gene's germline CDR1 is SGHRS and CDR2 YFSETQ. The CDR3 DNA follows: TGCGCCAGCAGCTTGGTTGGCAATATGAACACTGAAGCTTTCTTT. Protein product: CASSLVGNMNTEAFF.

The J gene is TRBJ2-4, the V gene TRBV3-1 (or the pseudogene TRBV3-2); possibly TRBD2 for D (5 bases). CDR3 length: 16 residues. With 4 bases removed from V and 0 bases from J, the gap between germline ends came to 13 bases. Germline V CDR1 and CDR2: LGHDT, YNNKEL (reference sequence). Here the CDR3 DNA reads TGTGCCAGCAGCCTTCAAACGGGGTTAGCCAAAAACATTCAGTACTTC. Its translation is CASSLQTGLAKNIQYF.

The CDR3 region has the DNA TGCGCCAGCAGCCAAGAGCCCAGGGGCTCCAATCAGCCCCAGCATTTT. Translated: CASSQEPRGSNQPQHF. J is TRBJ1-5 and V is TRBV4-1; TRBD1 might be the D (6 bases). Per the germline V gene, CDR1 is MGHRA and CDR2 is YSYEKL. Trimming removed 0 bases at V and 3 bases at J, with 12 bases between. This CDR3 is built from 16 residues.

This clone was detected a few times. The chain joins TRBV29-1 to TRBJ1-2; no reliable D call. This CDR3 is built from 12 residues. V was shortened by 4 bases and J by 4 bases, with 10 bases between the two germline ends. CDR1 and CDR2 from the germline V gene are SQVTM and ANQGSEA. The CDR3 DNA reads TGCAGCGTTGTTTCAGATACCTATGGCTACACCTTC. Translating it yields CSVVSDTYGYTF.

The rearrangement links TRBV2 to TRBJ2-7; 8 bases are a match to TRBD1. Germline CDR1 and CDR2: SNHLY and FYNNEI. This CDR3 comprises 12 residues. V lost 6 bases and J lost 6; bases outside the gene matches: 4. The CDR3 DNA is TGTGCCAGCAGCCAGGGGGCGGCCGAGCAGTACTTC. Encoded protein: CASSQGAAEQYF.

V usage is TRBV12-3 or TRBV12-4 and J usage is TRBJ2-7; 7 bases map to TRBD1. With 7 bases clipped from V and 4 bases from J, the junction kept 7 bases outside the gene matches. This CDR3 region has 13 residues. The CDR3 loop reads CASMTGSHYEQYF. The CDR3 DNA reads TGTGCCAGCATGACAGGGAGTCATTACGAGCAGTACTTC.

The chain has TRBV6-5 and TRBJ2-4; D not resolved. Trimming left V 8 bases short and J 8 bases short, with 7 bases between. The germline V gene encodes CDR1 MNHEY and CDR2 SVGAGI. This CDR3 is built from 10 residues. The CDR3 DNA reads TGTGCCAGCTTCCGGGACATTCAGTACTTC. It translates to CASFRDIQYF.

This sequence joins TRBV29-1 and TRBJ2-1, with D tentatively TRBD2 (5 bases). The CDR3 is 12 residues long. The germline CDR1 and CDR2 sequences are SQVTM and ANQGSEA. V was trimmed by 5 bases and J by 2 bases, leaving 7 bases between them. The CDR3 here is CSVLLAYNEQFF. In DNA, the CDR3 is TGCAGCGTTTTACTAGCCTACAATGAGCAGTTCTTC.